The rows below give T cell receptor beta chains drawn from one sample of a study of blood T cell repertoires in COVID-19. Measured with immunoSEQ multiplex PCR; TCRdb has only the in-frame clones, and not every one. The sample lists nearly 200,000 clones, approximately 83% occurring once. The sample comprised PBMCs or T cells enriched from blood (not recorded which). These receptors were taken from a man aged 35-49 years who had recovered from COVID-19. The CDR3 runs from the conserved cysteine through the conserved F or W. A D gene is named only where the DNA matches it firmly. Clone sizes are given selectively: once, few, many, or a class where the clone is expanded.

v_gene	abundance	d_gene	j_gene	CDR3nt	CDR3aa
TRBV6-6	-	-	TRBJ2-7	TGTGCCAGCAGTTACTCTCGCTCCTACGAGCAGTACTTC	CASSYSRSYEQYF
TRBV27	-	-	TRBJ1-1	TGTGCCACCAGCAGAGTCTCGGGAGGCACTGAAGCTTTCTTT	CATSRVSGGTEAFF
TRBV5-1	once	TRBD1	TRBJ2-1	TGCGCCAGCAGCTTGGGGACAGGGGGTGAGCAGTTCTTC	CASSLGTGGEQFF
TRBV10-2	-	TRBD2	TRBJ2-3	TGCGCCAGCAGTGAGTCGGTAGCGGGGGGACTGCTCACAGATACGCAGTATTTT	CASSESVAGGLLTDTQYF
TRBV5-1	-	-	TRBJ2-1	TGCGCCAGCAGCCGTAACCCCGCGGGATCCTACAATGAGCAGTTCTTC	CASSRNPAGSYNEQFF
TRBV12-3/TRBV12-4	-	TRBD1	TRBJ2-5	TGTGCCAGCACCCCGACAGGGCGGGAGACCCAGTACTTC	CASTPTGRETQYF
TRBV30	-	TRBD1	TRBJ1-1	TGTGCCTGGATAACGGGACAGGCGAACACTGAAGCTTTCTTT	CAWITGQANTEAFF
TRBV27	-	-	TRBJ2-2	TGTGCCAGCACGATGGGGCGCAACACCGGGGAGCTGTTTTTT	CASTMGRNTGELFF
TRBV4-2	-	-	TRBJ2-4	TGTGCCAGCAGCCAAGTTTGGTCTATCCTCCTAGCCAAAAACATTCAGTACTTC	CASSQVWSILLAKNIQYF
TRBV19	-	-	TRBJ2-3	TGTGCCAGTAGTATATCAGGGGTTTGGACAGATACGCAGTATTTT	CASSISGVWTDTQYF
TRBV11-2	-	-	TRBJ1-6	TGTGCCAGCAGCTTTAGACGGGGATCACCCCTCCACTTT	CASSFRRGSPLHF
TRBV6-5	-	TRBD1	TRBJ2-5	TGTGCCAGCAGTTACTTGGACGGGACAGAAGAGACCCAGTACTTC	CASSYLDGTEETQYF
TRBV21-1	few	-	TRBJ1-4	TGTGCCAGCAGCAAAGGGAGGGAGGGGGGTGGTGCAACTAATGAAAAACTGTTTTTT	CASSKGREGGGATNEKLFF
TRBV11-2	-	TRBD1	TRBJ1-1	TGTGCCAGCAGCTTGGACAGGGGAAGGACTGAAGCTTTCTTT	CASSLDRGRTEAFF
TRBV7-6	-	TRBD1	TRBJ1-6	TGTGCCAGCAGCTTACAGGGGGCATATTCACCCCTCCACTTT	CASSLQGAYSPLHF
TRBV28	-	TRBD1	TRBJ1-5	TGTGCCAGCAGTCTTAGACAGGGGGCGCTTCCCCGGAAAAATCAGCCCCAGCATTTT	CASSLRQGALPRKNQPQHF
TRBV5-1	-	TRBD1	TRBJ1-1	TGCGCCAGCAGCTCTAGGACAGGGACGTCTGACACTGAAGCTTTCTTT	CASSSRTGTSDTEAFF
TRBV3-1/TRBV3-2	-	TRBD1	TRBJ1-4	TGTGCCAGCAGCCAAGAGGGACAGGGAAATGAAAAACTGTTTTTT	CASSQEGQGNEKLFF
TRBV2	-	TRBD1	TRBJ1-2	TGTGCCAGCAGAAAGGACAGGCCGGAGGGCTACACCTTC	CASRKDRPEGYTF
TRBV13	-	-	TRBJ1-3	TGTGCCAGCAGCTTTTCAGGGAACTCTGGAAACACCATATATTTT	CASSFSGNSGNTIYF
TRBV2	-	-	TRBJ1-1	TGTGCCAGCAGTGGACAGAGAATGAACACTGAAGCTTTCTTT	CASSGQRMNTEAFF
TRBV12-3/TRBV12-4	-	TRBD2	TRBJ2-1	TGTGCCAGCAGTTTTGAGCGGGGGGTGGAGCAGTTCTTC	CASSFERGVEQFF
TRBV6-1	-	-	TRBJ1-1	TGTGCCAGCAGTGAAGTGGAGGGAACTGAAGCTTTCTTT	CASSEVEGTEAFF
TRBV29-1	-	-	TRBJ1-2	TGCAGCGTCAACAGGGAAGGCTTGGACTATGGCTACACCTTC	CSVNREGLDYGYTF
TRBV30	-	TRBD1	TRBJ2-5	TGTGCCTGGGGAGGACAGGCCGTGAAGACCCAGTACTTC	CAWGGQAVKTQYF
TRBV3-1/TRBV3-2	few	-	TRBJ1-6	TGTGCCAGCAGCCAAGGATCGGCAACCACGGGGAATTCACCCCTCCACTTT	CASSQGSATTGNSPLHF
TRBV11-3	-	-	TRBJ1-1	TGTGCCAGCAGCTTAGAAAGGGGCACTGAAGCTTTCTTT	CASSLERGTEAFF
TRBV4-2	-	-	TRBJ2-7	TGTGCCAGCAGCCAAGATAACAGGGACCGCTACGAGCAGTACTTC	CASSQDNRDRYEQYF
TRBV5-1	-	TRBD1	TRBJ2-7	TGCGCCAGCAGCTTGGGGGGACAGGGGACGGACGAGCAGTACTTC	CASSLGGQGTDEQYF
TRBV28	once	TRBD1	TRBJ2-3	TGTGCCAGCAGTTCTCCCCGACAGGGTTTAGGAAATACGCAGTATTTT	CASSSPRQGLGNTQYF
TRBV7-2	few	TRBD1	TRBJ1-4	TGTGCCAGCAGTCCTGAATCAGGGGGATGGACCGAAAAACTGTTTTTT	CASSPESGGWTEKLFF
TRBV7-9	-	TRBD1	TRBJ1-2	TGTGCCAGCAGCCAAACCGGGACAGCGAGTTTCCTTAACTATGGCTACACCTTC	CASSQTGTASFLNYGYTF
TRBV30	-	-	TRBJ2-5	TGTGCCTGGAGTGGTCCACAGGGCATCCAAGAGACCCAGTACTTC	CAWSGPQGIQETQYF
TRBV18	-	TRBD1	TRBJ1-6	TGTGCCAGCTCACTGGGACAGGGCAATTCACCCCTCCACTTT	CASSLGQGNSPLHF
TRBV13	-	-	TRBJ2-1	TGTGCCAGCAGCTTAGGGCCGCCAGAAGTATACAATGAGCAGTTCTTC	CASSLGPPEVYNEQFF
TRBV4-1	-	-	TRBJ1-2	TGCGCCAGCAGCCGATCGGTAATGACAGGAGATAACTATGGCTACACCTTC	CASSRSVMTGDNYGYTF
TRBV5-1	-	TRBD2	TRBJ2-7	TGCGCCACCCCCTCGGCAGTCCCCAGACTAGCGGGGGGGGGCGAGCAGTACTTC	CATPSAVPRLAGGGEQYF
TRBV4-1	-	TRBD1	TRBJ2-2	TGCGCCAGCAGCCAAGAGGGACAGTACACCGGGGAGCTGTTTTTT	CASSQEGQYTGELFF
TRBV5-1	-	-	TRBJ1-1	TGCGCCAGCAGGATAACAGCGAACACTGAAGCTTTCTTT	CASRITANTEAFF
TRBV28	-	-	TRBJ1-2	TGTGCCAGCAGTTCCATTTCCCACAGGGATCTGGGCTACACCTTC	CASSSISHRDLGYTF
TRBV7-2	-	TRBD1	TRBJ2-1	TGTGCCAGCACCCCGGGACAGGGGTTCAATGAGCAGTTCTTC	CASTPGQGFNEQFF
TRBV5-4	once	-	TRBJ1-2	TGTGCCAGCAGCTTGGGGGGGGATGGCTACACCTTC	CASSLGGDGYTF
TRBV21-1	-	-	TRBJ1-1	TGTGCCAGCAGTCCAGGGGAAACGAACACTGAAGCTTTCTTT	CASSPGETNTEAFF
TRBV5-8	-	-	TRBJ2-2	TGTGCCAGCAGCTTGCGGAGATTTACGAACACCGGGGAGCTGTTTTTT	CASSLRRFTNTGELFF
TRBV5-1	-	-	TRBJ1-2	TGCGCCAGCAGCTTGTCAGGGGTCGATGGCTACACCTTC	CASSLSGVDGYTF
TRBV30	-	-	TRBJ1-6	TGTGCCTGGAGTGTACCGGGGGAAATTGGGAATTCACCCCTCCACTTT	CAWSVPGEIGNSPLHF
TRBV6-1	-	-	TRBJ1-3	TGTGCCAGCAGTGAAGATGTGTATCAGGGAAACACCATATATTTT	CASSEDVYQGNTIYF
TRBV7-9	few	TRBD1	TRBJ2-7	TGTGCCAGCAGCCTGGACAGGGGTGACGAGCAGTACTTC	CASSLDRGDEQYF